This TCR beta chain was identified during a study of early T cells in non-severe SARS-CoV-2 infection. The library protocol tagged individual cDNA molecules with unique molecular identifiers. In TCRdb, the 5' RACE reads were re-called with MiXCR into one record per CDR3 protein. The table records 45,000 to 55,000 distinct CDR3 sequences, roughly 6.5% of them present only once. Germline lookup yields CDR1 MNHEY and CDR2 SMNVEV (reference sequence). The CDR3 runs to 12 residues. The V end lost 2 bases, the J end lost 7 bases, and 9 bases lay between the germline ends. The chain is built from TRBV27 and TRBJ2-7; a possible D gene is TRBD1 (6 bases). The receptor comes from an adult who was a healthcare worker with PCR-confirmed SARS-CoV-2 infection or an uninfected control (not recorded which). The specimen sequenced was whole blood. DNA for the CDR3: TGTGCCAGCAGTTTAGTACAGGGAGAGCAGTACTTC. As protein: CASSLVQGEQYF.